What follows is one TCR beta chain and its context. These data originate in a study of blood T cell repertoires in COVID-19. About the study: The United States, Italy and Spain were the sources of the acute and convalescent COVID-19 samples. Sample material is recorded as cDNA or gDNA derived from T cells, B-cell-depleted T cells, or PBMCs.

This CDR3 is built from 15 residues. Trimming shortened V by 2 bases and J by 3 bases, and 11 bases separated the two germline ends. Germline-derived CDR1 and CDR2 are SGHTA and FQGNSA. Per the original methods: It was from reference gene primer amplification that nucleated cell counts were estimated. Generated by immunoSEQ multiplex PCR, the TCRdb table keeps only in-frame clones and is missing some. The V and J calls and the clone size are those of that table, but D and trimming were determined from the DNA. Among approximately 150,000 clones listed, approximately 78% were seen once. This receptor was taken from a human donor with acute or convalescent COVID-19. The donor label of this sample is uncertain. Sequenced material: peripheral blood. V and J are TRBV7-2 and TRBJ1-5, with D tentatively TRBD1 (5 bases). CDR3 nucleotide sequence: TGTGCCAGCAGCTTACAGGGTACCACCAATCAGCCCCAGCATTTT. It specifies CASSLQGTTNQPQHF.